Following are 14 T cell receptor beta chains from one sample sequenced in a study of vaccination effects on CD4 cells after COVID-19. Which antigens these TCRs recognize remains unknown. Generated by immunoSEQ multiplex PCR, the TCRdb table keeps only in-frame clones and is missing some. The data show 45,000 to 55,000 clones, nearly 75% seen once. The authors isolated CD4+ T cells after roughly eleven days of culture. Their SARS-CoV-2 infection, verified by PCR, occurred between March and December 2020. Vaccine administered to participants consisted of two doses of either BNT162b2 or mRNA-1273. Specimen: CD4+ T cells from PBMCs cultured without peptide, collected after COVID-19 vaccination. Every receptor here comes from a human donor who had a prior SARS-CoV-2 infection.

In the case of this clone: This same CDR3 is encoded by further DNA sequences in the sample. The chain's CDR3 is CASSSQLTGELFF. CDR3 nucleotides: TGTGCCAGCAGCTCTCAGCTTACCGGGGAGCTGTTTTTT. The chain is built from TRBV7-2 and TRBJ2-2; D is ambiguous. The V end was cut by 4 bases, the J end by 5 bases, with 8 bases between. The germline V gene encodes CDR1 SGHTA and CDR2 FQGNSA. This CDR3 is 13 amino acids long.

J is TRBJ2-7 and V is TRBV30; D perhaps matches TRBD2 (5 bases). Germline lookup yields CDR1 GTSNPN and CDR2 SVGIG (reference sequence). V was shortened by 3 bases and J by 6 bases, with 12 bases between the two germline ends. CDR3 length equals 12 residues. CDR3 DNA: TGTGCCTGGAGCGCCGGGGTAGTCGAGCAGTACTTC. Translation gives CAWSAGVVEQYF.

The chain uses TRBV18 and TRBJ1-2; D ambiguous. The CDR3 covers 15 residues. Looked up from germline, CDR1 is KGHSH and CDR2 is LQKENI. Trimming removed 0 bases from V and 5 bases from J, with 13 bases in between. CDR3 nucleotides: TGTGCCAGCTCACCACCGTCCCCAAGAACATATGGCTACACCTTC. It yields the protein CASSPPSPRTYGYTF.

The chain combines TRBV18 with TRBJ1-1; maybe TRBD1 (5 bases). The CDR3 sequence is 14 residues long. Trimming pared 4 bases from V and 0 bases from J, leaving 9 bases between. Germline values: CDR1 KGHSH, CDR2 LQKENI. The CDR3 DNA reads as TGTGCCAGCTCACGGGACGGCATGAACACTGAAGCTTTCTTT. It is translated as CASSRDGMNTEAFF.

The rearrangement uses TRBV11-3 and TRBJ2-5; 10 positions match TRBD2. The germline CDR1 and CDR2 sequences are SGHNT and YENEEA. CDR3 size: 18 residues. The ends lost 1 base at V and 3 bases at J; junction bases unmatched: 11. In nucleotides, the CDR3 is TGTGCCAGCAGCTTAGGGTCCTCTAGCGGGAGTCTAGAAGAGACCCAGTACTTC. As protein: CASSLGSSSGSLEETQYF.

The chain is built from TRBV9 and TRBJ1-2; D gene ambiguous. Germline V lookup: CDR1 SGDLS, CDR2 YYNGEE. The CDR3 loop spans 12 amino acids. The germline V and J ends were trimmed by 5 bases and 8 bases, with 13 bases remaining between them. CDR3 DNA sequence: TGTGCCAGCAGTGCGCTTAGAGAGGGCTACACCTTC. Protein sequence: CASSALREGYTF.

Only a few counts were recorded for this clone. The chain recombines TRBV7-9 with TRBJ2-3; 11 nucleotides agree with TRBD2. The CDR3 runs to 17 residues. In germline, CDR1 is SEHNR, CDR2 FQNEAQ (reference sequence). Trimming took 7 bases from V and 2 from J; bases not matched to a gene: 11. CDR3 sequence reads: CASNPTSGATFTDTQYF. The CDR3, as DNA: TGTGCCAGCAACCCGACTAGCGGGGCAACATTCACAGATACGCAGTATTTT.

This chain links TRBV19 with TRBJ2-1, with D perhaps matching TRBD2 (6 bases). Germline CDR1 is LNHDA and CDR2 is SQIVND (reference sequence). The CDR3 length is 13 residues. The V end lost 5 bases, the J end lost 6 bases, and 11 bases lay between the germline ends. CDR3 protein: CASSLLGGNEQFF. CDR3 coding DNA: TGTGCCAGTAGTCTGCTGGGGGGCAATGAGCAGTTCTTC.

The chain employs TRBV27 and TRBJ1-4; 7 nucleotides line up with TRBD1. Germline V lookup: CDR1 MNHEY, CDR2 SMNVEV (reference sequence). V was pared by 5 bases and J by 8 bases, with 5 bases of the junction left unmatched. The CDR3 contains 13 residues. CDR3 DNA: TGTGCCAGCAGTCCCAGGGGGTGGGAAAAACTGTTTTTT. Its protein product is CASSPRGWEKLFF.

V is TRBV29-1 and J is TRBJ2-3, with 7 nucleotides matching TRBD1. The CDR3 extends over 14 amino acids. V lost 7 bases and J lost 5; bases outside the gene matches: 12. From germline, CDR1 is SQVTM and CDR2 ANQGSEA. In DNA form, the CDR3 reads TGCAGCGGGCAGACAGGGCTCCTAGTAGATACGCAGTATTTT. As protein: CSGQTGLLVDTQYF.

This chain connects TRBV11-3 to TRBJ2-1, with D perhaps assigned TRBD1 or TRBD2 (5 bases each). Trimming removed 5 bases from V and 13 bases from J, with 18 bases in between. Germline values: CDR1 SGHNT, CDR2 YENEEA. There are 13 residues in the CDR3. The CDR3 bases are TGTGCCAGCAGCCAACAACAGGTGGGGAGCCAGTTCTTC. Translated, it gives CASSQQQVGSQFF.

V gene TRBV18 combines with J gene TRBJ2-1, with TRBD2 matching over 7 bases. The CDR3 is 15 residues long. Trimming took 3 bases from V and 7 from J; bases not matched to a gene: 9. CDR1 is KGHSH and CDR2 is LQKENI in the germline V gene. CDR3 sequence: CASSPRGEGVNEQFF. The CDR3 nucleotides are TGTGCCAGCTCACCCCGCGGGGAGGGCGTAAATGAGCAGTTCTTC. The full variable domain, completed using reference TRBV18 and TRBJ2-1, is NAGVMQNPRHLVRRRGQEARLRCSPMKGHSHVYWYRQLPEEGLKFMVYLQKENIIDESGMPKERFSAEFPKEGPSILRIQQVVRGDSAAYFCASSPRGEGVNEQFFGPGTRLTVL.

Comments on this clone: One end of the junction does not line up with germline, which may come from a read error. This chain joins TRBV7-7 and TRBJ2-3, with D possibly matching TRBD2 (6 bases). There are 15 residues in the CDR3. Germline CDR1 and CDR2: SSHAT and FNYEAQ (reference sequence). CDR3 loop: CASSLSTGASDTQYF. The CDR3 DNA reads as TGTGCTAGCAGCTTGTCTACGGGAGCATCAGATACGCAGTATTTT.

This sequence joins TRBV18 and TRBJ2-5; D might be TRBD1 or TRBD2, each matching 5 bases. The ends were cut back, 2 bases at V and 5 bases at J, with 15 bases in the middle. Germline V gene lookup returns CDR1 KGHSH and CDR2 LQKENI. The CDR3 consists of 15 residues. CDR3: CASSPDVGVLETQYF. For the CDR3, the DNA is TGTGCCAGCTCACCAGATGTGGGGGTCCTTGAGACCCAGTACTTC.